A selection of T cell receptor beta chains follows, all from one sample in a study of T cells in tumors after PD-1 blockade. Clones were read by immunoSEQ multiplex PCR, and TCRdb kept only the in-frame ones, dropping some. The data hold about 63,000 clones, with under 80% observed a single time. The source was PBMCs, collected after anti-PD-1 treatment. The source of these receptors is a human donor with basal cell carcinoma. The CDR3 runs from the conserved cysteine through the conserved F or W. Each record gives: V gene, J gene, CDR3 length, CDR3 protein.

TRBV10-2	TRBJ2-1	17	CASSASRGLAEYNEQFF
TRBV5-4	TRBJ1-2	13	CASSSPSNYGYTF
TRBV27	TRBJ2-7	13	CASSLTYAYEQYF
TRBV19	TRBJ2-5	15	CASSIGTGGQETQYF
TRBV11-3	TRBJ2-2	16	CASSPGGYGDTGELFF
TRBV30	TRBJ1-2	14	CAWAGGRYNYGYTF
TRBV7-8	TRBJ1-5	14	CASSLPQVYQPQHF
TRBV29-1	TRBJ2-7	14	CSVGEDSAPYEQYF
TRBV29-1	TRBJ1-3	13	CSVATGVGNTIYF
TRBV10-1	TRBJ2-3	18	CASSEKGQGSISTDTQYF
TRBV5-4	TRBJ2-3	15	CASSLGGPGTDTQYF
TRBV30	TRBJ1-4	14	CAWSSPFRDEKLFF
TRBV5-1	TRBJ2-1	14	CASSPPSSYNEQFF
TRBV19	TRBJ2-3	16	CASSIGAGPYTDTQYF
TRBV30	TRBJ1-5	14	CAWSSLFSNQPQHF
TRBV19	TRBJ2-7	15	CASSHPPDGDYEQYF
TRBV30	TRBJ2-7	12	CAWSVWGDEQYF
TRBV5-5	TRBJ2-5	15	CASSLGGALRETQYF
TRBV15	TRBJ2-2	14	CATSSYRATGELFF
TRBV19	TRBJ1-3	14	CASSRSSSGNTIYF
TRBV27	TRBJ2-3	15	CASSPRQGRSDTQYF
TRBV5-1	TRBJ1-1	16	CASTGTGGWMNTEAFF
TRBV28	TRBJ1-4	14	CASSFPGTEEKLFF
TRBV18	TRBJ1-2	14	CASSPQGDYSGYTF
TRBV6-5	TRBJ2-3	14	CASSIAGGRDTQYF
TRBV11-1	TRBJ2-5	11	CASEAEETQYF
TRBV5-6	TRBJ1-5	16	CASSLGQRISNQPQHF
TRBV10-3	TRBJ1-1	13	CAIRKGLNTEAFF
TRBV12-5	TRBJ2-7	14	CASAQDGRDYEQYF
TRBV30	TRBJ2-7	14	CAWSDSGRPYEQYF
TRBV5-8	TRBJ1-1	15	CASSFPTPGETEAFF
TRBV18	TRBJ1-4	12	CASSLDRVQLFF
TRBV30	TRBJ1-6	14	CASPGLTYNSPLHF
TRBV2	TRBJ2-7	12	CASRTGGYEQYF
TRBV3-1/TRBV3-2	TRBJ1-1	15	CASTFGPQTGTEAFF
TRBV3-1/TRBV3-2	TRBJ2-7	14	CASSHRDRGGEQYF
TRBV4-1	TRBJ2-1	16	CASSPLAGTGDNEQFF
TRBV5-4	TRBJ2-1	16	CASSLGRAYSYNEQFF
TRBV7-2	TRBJ1-3	16	CASSLVAGATGNTIYF
TRBV28	TRBJ2-6	16	CASSFDRAAGANVLTF
TRBV5-4	TRBJ2-3	16	CASSLNSGGARDTQYF
TRBV19	TRBJ2-5	15	CASSERGGLRETQYF
TRBV6-2/TRBV6-3	TRBJ1-5	16	CASSYWRTGSSQPQHF
TRBV7-2	TRBJ2-1	14	CASTYSPGSNEQFF